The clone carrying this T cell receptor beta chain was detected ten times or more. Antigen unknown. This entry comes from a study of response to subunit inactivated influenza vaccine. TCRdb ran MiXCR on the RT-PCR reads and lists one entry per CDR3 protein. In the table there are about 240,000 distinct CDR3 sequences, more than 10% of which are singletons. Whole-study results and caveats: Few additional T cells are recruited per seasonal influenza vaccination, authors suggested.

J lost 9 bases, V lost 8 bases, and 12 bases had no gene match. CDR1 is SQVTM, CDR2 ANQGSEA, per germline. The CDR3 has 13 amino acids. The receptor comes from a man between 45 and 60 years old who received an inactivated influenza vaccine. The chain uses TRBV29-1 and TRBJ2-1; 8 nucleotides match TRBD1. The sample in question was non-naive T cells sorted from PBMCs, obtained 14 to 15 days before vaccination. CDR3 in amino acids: CSTRTGLLAEQFF. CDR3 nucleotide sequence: TGCAGCACGAGGACAGGGCTCCTAGCTGAGCAGTTCTTC.